Each of the 25 T cell receptor beta chains below was sequenced from the same sample in a study of blood T cell repertoires in COVID-19. TCRdb's copy holds only in-frame clones and misses some; the assay was immunoSEQ multiplex PCR. Of some 100,000 clones in the sample, approximately 90% were seen once. The sample was peripheral blood. These receptors originate from a human donor in a cohort sampled during active COVID-19.

The rearrangement uses TRBV5-6 and TRBJ2-7, with D maybe TRBD2 (5 bases). Germline V gene sequence: CDR1 SGHDT, CDR2 YYEEEE. The length of the CDR3 is 18 residues. Trimming cost V 6 bases and J 1 base, with 26 bases left between them. CDR3 amino acids: CASITGRGGSGFSYEQYF. The CDR3, as DNA: TGTGCCAGCATCACCGGCAGAGGAGGTTCGGGGTTTTCCTACGAGCAGTACTTC. The entire variable domain, with the rest obtained from reference TRBV5-6 and TRBJ2-7, is as follows: DAGVTQSPTHLIKTRGQQVTLRCSPKSGHDTVSWYQQALGQGPQFIFQYYEEEERQRGNFPDRFSGHQFPNYSSELNVNALLLGDSALYLCASITGRGGSGFSYEQYFGPGTRLTVT.

In DNA form, the CDR3 reads TGTGCCAGCACCCTCGGGACAGGGAAGTTCGAGCAGTACTTC. This translates into CASTLGTGKFEQYF. The V gene is TRBV28, the J gene TRBJ2-7, with TRBD1 identical over 9 bases. The CDR3 has 14 amino acids. Losses at the gene ends were 7 bases for V and 6 bases for J; bases not matched to a gene: 10. Germline-derived CDR1 and CDR2 are MDHEN and SYDVKM.

The chain couples TRBV14 to TRBJ2-1; D unresolved. Germline V CDR1 and CDR2: SGHDN, FVKESK. The CDR3 extends over 13 amino acids. V lost 4 bases to trimming and J lost 3 bases, with 7 bases between them. CDR3 bases: TGTGCCAGCAGCCCACTATACTACAATGAGCAGTTCTTC. Its translation: CASSPLYYNEQFF.

The CDR3 sequence is CSASGGLNSPLHF. CDR3 sequence (DNA): TGCAGTGCTAGTGGCGGGCTTAATTCACCCCTCCACTTT. This chain links TRBV20-1 with TRBJ1-6, with no clear D. The germline V gene has CDR1 DFQATT and CDR2 SNEGSKA (reference sequence). Trimming cost V 3 bases and J 6 bases, with 9 bases left between them. The CDR3 totals 13 residues.

V is TRBV2 and J is TRBJ1-5; the D gene is possibly TRBD1 (6 bases). Germline CDR1 SNHLY, CDR2 FYNNEI. Trimming took off 6 bases at V and 6 bases at J, with 12 bases between the two ends. The CDR3 loop spans 13 amino acids. CDR3 coding DNA: TGTGCCAGCAGACCATGGGGGCCTCAGCCCCAGCATTTT. Protein: CASRPWGPQPQHF.

This clone was detected only once. The J gene is TRBJ2-2, the V gene TRBV7-6, with TRBD1 matching over 8 bases. CDR1 SGHVS and CDR2 FNYEAQ come from the germline V gene. CDR3 length equals 15 residues. V gave up 4 bases and J gave up 4 bases; unmatched junction bases: 5. The CDR3 DNA reads as TGTGCCAGCAGCTCAGGACAGGGTGGCACCGGGGAGCTGTTTTTT. It is translated as CASSSGQGGTGELFF.

This chain connects TRBV2 to TRBJ1-6; D gene uncertain. V was cut by 6 bases and J by 10 bases, with 13 bases left in between. This CDR3 has 13 residues. CDR1 and CDR2 from the germline V gene are SNHLY and FYNNEI. In DNA form, the CDR3 reads TGTGCCAGCAGCGAGCCCGGTAAATCACCCCTCCACTTT. Its protein is CASSEPGKSPLHF.

This clone showed up just once. V usage is TRBV9 and J usage is TRBJ2-5; D not certain. This CDR3 is 14 amino acids long. CDR1 is SGDLS, CDR2 YYNGEE, per germline. Trimming removed 3 bases at V and 0 bases at J, with 9 bases between. Here the CDR3 reads CASSASSYQETQYF. DNA of the CDR3: TGTGCCAGCAGCGCGTCGTCTTACCAAGAGACCCAGTACTTC.

The chain couples TRBV3-1 (or the pseudogene TRBV3-2) to TRBJ2-1; D is perhaps TRBD2 (6 bases). In germline, CDR1 is LGHDT, CDR2 YNNKEL (reference sequence). Trimming pared 4 bases from V and 2 bases from J, leaving 12 bases between. The CDR3 loop spans 15 amino acids. The CDR3 protein is CASSPRRGTYNEQFF. CDR3 nucleotides: TGTGCCAGCAGCCCCAGACGGGGGACCTACAATGAGCAGTTCTTC.

This rearrangement joins TRBV5-1 to TRBJ1-2, with 11 bases lining up with TRBD1. V was pared by 1 base and J by 5 bases, with 10 bases of the junction left unmatched. The CDR3 has 17 amino acids. Germline V gene lookup returns CDR1 SGHRS and CDR2 YFSETQ. The CDR3, as DNA: TGCGCCAGCAGCTTGTGGAATGGACAGGGGGCGGATTATGGCTACACCTTC. Amino acids: CASSLWNGQGADYGYTF.

The chain employs TRBV18 and TRBJ1-4; 8 bases map to TRBD1. The junction had 18 bases not matched to a gene; V was cut back by 6 bases and J by 6 bases. Per germline, CDR1 KGHSH and CDR2 LQKENI. The CDR3 loop spans 18 amino acids. The CDR3 bases are TGTGCCAGCTCCCCAAGGCCACAGGGGGAACTTTGGGATGAAAAACTGTTTTTT. Translated, it gives CASSPRPQGELWDEKLFF. The full variable domain, with the rest looked up from reference TRBV18 and TRBJ1-4, is NAGVMQNPRHLVRRRGQEARLRCSPMKGHSHVYWYRQLPEEGLKFMVYLQKENIIDESGMPKERFSAEFPKEGPSILRIQQVVRGDSAAYFCASSPRPQGELWDEKLFFGSGTQLSVL.

Notes on this clone: The junction shows a germline mismatch at one end, possibly a read error. This chain connects TRBV27 to TRBJ1-5; D gene unclear. Germline-derived CDR1 and CDR2 are MNHEY and SMNVEV (reference sequence). CDR3 length: 13 amino acids. The CDR3 region is CASSSDLDQAQHF. For the CDR3, the DNA is TGTGCCAGCAGCTCCGACCTCGATCAGGCCCAGCATTTT.

This chain links TRBV5-1 with TRBJ2-2, with a weak D call TRBD2 (6 bases). Germline values: CDR1 SGHRS, CDR2 YFSETQ. The length of the CDR3 is 17 residues. V was trimmed by 1 base and J by 2 bases, leaving 15 bases between them. The CDR3 coding sequence is TGCGCCAGCAGCTTGAATCCTGGCGGGACCAACACCGGGGAGCTGTTTTTT. The encoded protein is CASSLNPGGTNTGELFF.

The chain uses TRBV10-3 and TRBJ2-6; the D gene is possibly TRBD2 (5 bases). CDR1 and CDR2 (germline): ENHRY, SYGVKD. The CDR3 length is 13 residues. Trimming took off 10 bases at V and 2 bases at J, with 9 bases between the two ends. The CDR3 nucleotides are TGTGCCACCGAGGGTGCTGGGGCCAACGTCCTGACTTTC. It is translated as CATEGAGANVLTF.

The rearrangement uses TRBV5-1 and TRBJ1-3; the D is unclear. V lost 0 bases, J lost 3 bases, and 16 bases lay in between. The CDR3 contains 17 residues. Per the germline V gene, CDR1 is SGHRS and CDR2 is YFSETQ. The CDR3 DNA is TGCGCCAGCAGCTTGGAAGAGTCGGGGTTTAGTGGAAACACCATATATTTT. The encoded protein is CASSLEESGFSGNTIYF.

The CDR3 loop is CASSPRDRVNEQYF. The CDR3 DNA reads TGCGCCAGCAGCCCCCGGGACAGGGTCAACGAGCAGTACTTC. V usage is TRBV5-1 and J usage is TRBJ2-7, with 9 bases aligning to TRBD1. CDR3 size: 14 residues. V gave up 4 bases and J gave up 5 bases; unmatched junction bases: 7. The germline gives CDR1 SGHRS, CDR2 YFSETQ.

The chain links TRBV3-1 (or the pseudogene TRBV3-2) to TRBJ1-2; D call uncertain. The germline gives CDR1 LGHDT, CDR2 YNNKEL (reference sequence). V was clipped by 0 bases and J by 1 base, with 18 bases between them. This CDR3 is 18 amino acids long. The CDR3 loop reads CASSQDQDVLGLNYGYTF. For the CDR3, the DNA is TGTGCCAGCAGCCAAGATCAAGATGTCCTGGGCCTTAACTATGGCTACACCTTC.

CDR3 sequence: CSARRHRETQYF. The CDR3 bases are TGCAGCGCAAGGCGACATAGGGAGACCCAGTACTTC. V usage is TRBV29-1 and J usage is TRBJ2-5; no firm D call. The CDR3 is 12 residues long. In germline, CDR1 is SQVTM, CDR2 ANQGSEA. The V end was cut by 7 bases, the J end by 5 bases, with 14 bases between. Full variable domain (remainder filled in from reference TRBV29-1 and TRBJ2-5): SAVISQKPSRDICQRGTSLTIQCQVDSQVTMMFWYRQQPGQSLTLIATANQGSEATYESGFVIDKFPISRPNLTFSTLTVSNMSPEDSSIYLCSARRHRETQYFGPGTRLLVL.

The chain recombines TRBV5-1 with TRBJ1-6; TRBD1 matches 8 bases. Germline loops: CDR1 SGHRS, CDR2 YFSETQ. This CDR3 has 16 amino acids. The V segment lost 3 bases and the J segment 8 bases; nucleotides outside the gene matches: 10. The CDR3 DNA is TGCGCCAGCAGCTACGTACCGGGACAGGCCTATTCACCCCTCCACTTT. The encoded protein is CASSYVPGQAYSPLHF.

The rearrangement uses TRBV6-2 or TRBV6-3 and TRBJ2-3; TRBD2 matches at 11 bases. This CDR3 contains 18 residues. Germline V CDR1 and CDR2: MNHEY, SVGEGT. V was pared by 0 bases and J by 2 bases, with 7 bases of the junction left unmatched. CDR3 DNA sequence: TGTGCCAGCAGTTACTCGAGTCTAGCGGGAGGTTACACAGATACGCAGTATTTT. Encoded protein: CASSYSSLAGGYTDTQYF.

This clone was seen only once. The chain employs TRBV4-1 and TRBJ2-2; the match to TRBD1 covers 10 bases. V dropped 7 bases and J dropped 0; count of bases not matched to a gene: 11. Germline assignment: CDR1 MGHRA and CDR2 YSYEKL. The CDR3 runs 18 residues. CDR3 DNA sequence: TGCGCCAGCAAGGTACGGACAGGGGGTTCAGCGAACACCGGGGAGCTGTTTTTT. Translation: CASKVRTGGSANTGELFF.

The chain is built from TRBV24-1 and TRBJ2-5, with D possibly matching TRBD1 (5 bases). Per germline, CDR1 KGHDR and CDR2 SFDVKD. Trimming shortened V by 3 bases and J by 2 bases, and 18 bases separated the two germline ends. This CDR3 is 17 amino acids long. CDR3 bases: TGTGCCACCAGTGATACTTTTCAGGGTTACGGACAAGAGACCCAGTACTTC. As protein: CATSDTFQGYGQETQYF.

The sample holds a few counts of this clone. J is TRBJ2-2 and V is TRBV5-1, with D hard to call. V lost 3 bases and J 4 bases, leaving 10 bases between the germline ends. Germline lookup yields CDR1 SGHRS and CDR2 YFSETQ. The CDR3 consists of 14 residues. CDR3 protein: CASSSYTATGELFF. CDR3 nucleotide sequence: TGCGCCAGCAGCTCCTATACTGCCACCGGGGAGCTGTTTTTT.

The gene calls are TRBV2 and TRBJ1-2, with a weak D call TRBD1 (6 bases). From germline, CDR1 is SNHLY and CDR2 FYNNEI. V dropped 6 bases and J dropped 2 bases, with 13 bases sitting between them. This CDR3 comprises 14 residues. The CDR3 spells CASRGGARNYGYTF. DNA of the CDR3: TGTGCCAGCAGAGGGGGGGCGCGGAACTATGGCTACACCTTC.

Here the CDR3 reads CASSFGTGIQETQYF. The CDR3 DNA follows: TGTGCCAGCAGCTTCGGGACAGGGATCCAAGAGACCCAGTACTTC. V and J are TRBV9 and TRBJ2-5, with 9 positions matching TRBD1. This CDR3 is built from 15 residues. V shed 4 bases, J shed 1 base, and the junction held 5 bases outside the gene matches. Germline V gives CDR1 SGDLS, CDR2 YYNGEE.